What follows are 14 T cell receptor beta chains derived from one specimen sequenced in a study of T cells in localized non-small cell lung cancer. The protocol was immunoSEQ multiplex PCR, while the TCRdb copy is restricted to in-frame clones and leaves out a portion. This table holds some 55,000 clones, over 75% found once. Specimen: peripheral blood, collected before any cancer treatment. These receptors were obtained from an older female donor with stage II squamous cell lung carcinoma.

The V and J genes are TRBV11-2 and TRBJ2-1; D perhaps matches TRBD1 (6 bases). The CDR3 length is 14 residues. Germline V gene sequence: CDR1 SGHAT, CDR2 FQNNGV. Deletions cut 7 bases from V and 1 base from J, with 11 bases between. CDR3 in amino acids: CASTQGRSYNEQFF. The CDR3, as DNA: TGTGCCAGCACCCAGGGGCGGTCCTACAATGAGCAGTTCTTC.

V usage is TRBV5-1 and J usage is TRBJ1-1; D is undetermined. The V gene's germline CDR1 is SGHRS and CDR2 YFSETQ. V lost 5 bases, J lost 1 base, and 9 bases lay in between. CDR3 length: 13 amino acids. The CDR3 loop reads CASRLASNTEAFF. As DNA, the CDR3 is TGCGCCAGCAGGCTGGCGTCGAACACTGAAGCTTTCTTT.

This sequence joins TRBV6-1 and TRBJ2-7, with TRBD1 identical over 7 bases. Germline lookup yields CDR1 MNHNS and CDR2 SASEGT. The trim removed 3 bases at V and 4 bases at J, leaving 0 bases unmatched. This CDR3 contains 12 residues. The CDR3 region has the DNA TGTGCCAGCAGTGAGACAGGGTACGAGCAGTACTTC. Amino acid sequence: CASSETGYEQYF.

The V and J genes are TRBV7-6 and TRBJ1-1; D is unresolved. From germline, CDR1 is SGHVS and CDR2 FNYEAQ. The CDR3 spans 12 residues. V was cut by 4 bases and J by 1 base, with 4 bases left in between. The CDR3, as DNA: TGTGCCAGCAGCTCCCGGAACACTGAAGCTTTCTTT. Amino acids: CASSSRNTEAFF.

This rearrangement joins TRBV9 to TRBJ2-2, with TRBD1 identical over 9 bases. Trimming removed 0 bases from V and 7 bases from J; junction bases left unmatched: 4. The CDR3 contains 15 residues. CDR1 and CDR2 (germline): SGDLS, YYNGEE. CDR3 coding DNA: TGTGCCAGCAGCGTAGTGACAGGGGGATTCGGGGAGCTGTTTTTT. It codes for CASSVVTGGFGELFF. The full variable domain, in which reference TRBV9 and TRBJ2-2 provide the parts outside the CDR3, is DSGVTQTPKHLITATGQRVTLRCSPRSGDLSVYWYQQSLDQGLQFLIQYYNGEERAKGNILERFSAQQFPDLHSELNLSSLELGDSALYFCASSVVTGGFGELFFGEGSRLTVL.

This clone occurred a few times. The rearrangement links TRBV11-2 to TRBJ2-7, with 7 bases identical to TRBD2. V dropped 3 bases and J dropped 2; count of bases not matched to a gene: 7. In germline, CDR1 is SGHAT, CDR2 FQNNGV. This CDR3 spans 15 amino acids. CDR3 nucleotides: TGTGCCAGCAGCTTGGGGGAGGCGGGGGCCTACGAGCAGTACTTC. Protein sequence: CASSLGEAGAYEQYF.

The CDR3 nucleotides are TGCGCCAGCAGCTTGGGACACGTGAATAGACCCCTCCACTTT. Its translation: CASSLGHVNRPLHF. This rearrangement joins TRBV5-1 to TRBJ1-6; D is uncertain. CDR1 and CDR2 (germline): SGHRS, YFSETQ. V lost 0 bases to trimming and J lost 12 bases, with 13 bases between them. There are 14 residues in the CDR3.

This chain connects TRBV19 to TRBJ2-3; a possible D gene is TRBD1 (5 bases). Between the trimmed V and J ends, which lost 3 bases and 1 base, there was a span of 5 bases. Germline-derived CDR1 and CDR2 are LNHDA and SQIVND (reference sequence). The length of the CDR3 is 13 residues. Here the CDR3 reads CASSMGRTDTQYF. CDR3 coding DNA: TGTGCCAGTAGTATGGGGCGCACAGATACGCAGTATTTT.

This rearrangement joins TRBV7-6 to TRBJ2-7; D remains unclear. There are 13 residues in the CDR3. Germline V gene lookup returns CDR1 SGHVS and CDR2 FNYEAQ. Trimming shortened V by 3 bases and J by 0 bases, and 6 bases separated the two germline ends. The CDR3 here is CASSLKVSYEQYF. In nucleotides, the CDR3 is TGTGCCAGCAGCTTGAAGGTCTCCTACGAGCAGTACTTC.

In regard to this clone: At one end the junction does not follow the germline gene, possibly because of a read error. The V call is TRBV7-7, the J call TRBJ2-2, with TRBD1 identical over 8 bases. Germline V lookup: CDR1 SSHAT, CDR2 FNYEAQ (reference sequence). This CDR3 comprises 16 residues. Here the CDR3 DNA reads TGTGCTAGCACCACGTCGAGTACAGGGGGAACCGGGGAGCTGTTTTTT. This codes for CASTTSSTGGTGELFF. Full variable domain (outside the CDR3, taken from reference TRBV7-7 and TRBJ2-2): GAGVSQSPRYKVTKRGQDVTLRCDPISSHATLYWYQQALGQGPEFLTYFNYEAQPDKSGLPSDRFSAERPEGSISTLTIQRTEQRDSAMYRCASTTSSTGGTGELFFGEGSRLTVL.

The chain has TRBV18 and TRBJ1-2, with a weak D call TRBD1 (5 bases). This CDR3 has 13 amino acids. Trimming took 3 bases from V and 4 from J, leaving 9 bases between them. Germline V CDR1 and CDR2: KGHSH, LQKENI. CDR3 DNA: TGTGCCAGCTCACCCGGGGCCGGCTATGGCTACACCTTC. Translating it yields CASSPGAGYGYTF.

V usage is TRBV7-3 and J usage is TRBJ2-7; 13 positions agree with TRBD2. V lost 3 bases and J lost 4; bases outside the gene matches: 0. Germline CDR1 is SGHTA and CDR2 is FQGTGA. The CDR3 sequence is 14 residues long. CDR3 coding DNA: TGTGCCAGCAGCTTGACTAGCGGGGGGTACGAGCAGTACTTC. It yields the protein CASSLTSGGYEQYF.

The chain uses TRBV10-2 and TRBJ1-6; the D is unclear. CDR1 and CDR2 from the germline V gene are WSHSY and SAAADI. CDR3 length equals 12 residues. The V end lost 7 bases, the J end lost 9 bases, and 10 bases lay between the germline ends. The CDR3 DNA is TGCGCCAGCACCTCCCCCGCTTCACCCCTCCACTTT. Its protein product is CASTSPASPLHF.

The DNA of the CDR3 is TGTGCCAGCTCACCCGCGAGCTTGGGGCAGCTCTATGGCTACACCTTC. It encodes CASSPASLGQLYGYTF. The genes are TRBV18 and TRBJ1-2, with D perhaps matching TRBD1 (5 bases). Germline V lookup: CDR1 KGHSH, CDR2 LQKENI. This CDR3 comprises 16 residues. Between the trimmed V and J ends, which lost 3 bases and 4 bases, there was a span of 18 bases.